This T cell receptor (beta chain) was recovered during a study of blood T cell repertoires in COVID-19. Data came from immunoSEQ multiplex PCR; TCRdb stores just in-frame clones and leaves some out. The sample yields about 190,000 clones, around 90% seen once. The CDR3 runs to 15 residues. The germline V gene encodes CDR1 KGHSH and CDR2 LQKENI. The V segment lost 2 bases and the J segment 10 bases; nucleotides outside the gene matches: 12. The sequenced material came from peripheral blood. The sequence came from a man aged 50-59 years with acute or convalescent COVID-19. The chain has TRBV18 and TRBJ1-1; TRBD1 matches 8 bases. The CDR3 DNA sequence: TGTGCCAGCTCACCAGCGAGGACAGGGCCGATCTCAGCTTTCTTT. Protein: CASSPARTGPISAFF.